Detailed here is one T cell receptor (beta chain). One end of the junction is discordant with germline, which a read error may explain. The CDR3 runs to 16 residues. CDR1 SGHTA and CDR2 FQGNSA come from the germline V gene. With a J-beta primer mix and a sample-barcoded 5' primer, a second PCR ran about 7 to 12 cycles. TCRdb ran MiXCR on the 5' RACE reads and lists one entry per CDR3 protein. This sample has about 1.5 million distinct CDR3 sequences, with around 40% found just once. The record originates from a study of blood T cells in healthy people across ages. The genes are TRBV7-2 and TRBJ2-3; 9 bases are a match to TRBD2. Sequenced input: blood. The TCR sequence derives from a woman aged 18-30 years in good health. CDR3 amino acids: CAGSLRPSGDTDTQYF. Here the CDR3 DNA reads TGTGCCGGCAGCTTACGTCCTAGCGGGGACACAGATACGCAGTATTTT.